This entry concerns a single T cell receptor beta chain. These data are taken from a study of patients and donors after allogeneic stem cell transplantation. From the RT-PCR reads, TCRdb called clonotypes with MiXCR, one entry per CDR3 protein. The data show over 150,000 distinct CDR3 sequences, 30% seen once. Germline V CDR1 and CDR2: MNHEY, SVGAGI. With V trimmed by 1 base and J by 10 bases, 7 bases remained unmatched. The CDR3 totals 14 residues. The chain joins TRBV6-5 to TRBJ2-1; 7 positions agree with TRBD2. The origin of this receptor is a human donor who was either an allogeneic HSCT recipient or a stem cell or donor lymphocyte infusion donor (not recorded which). It is not recorded whose cells these are; they may come from a transplant donor. Sequences were obtained from blood, either unsorted or a sorted T cell fraction (not recorded which). CDR3 residues: CASSYWRESNEQFF. DNA for the CDR3: TGTGCCAGCAGTTACTGGCGGGAGAGTAACGAGCAGTTCTTC.